Given below is one TCR beta chain in context. Its antigen is not identified. This entry comes from a study of PD-1 blockade in classical Hodgkin lymphoma. As for the study in general: Nivolumab was administered to patients intravenously at 3 mg/kg every 2 weeks.

Study-wide results and caveats: Healthy donors reportedly exceeded newly diagnosed patients in baseline TCR diversity.

The time point was: cycle 4 day 1 (C4D1), after more than 5 weeks of nivolumab. All the patients suffered relapse after autologous stem cell transplantation, and brentuximab vedotin exposure differed. Method: immunoSEQ multiplex PCR; TCRdb's copy keeps in-frame clones and lacks some. The data contain approximately 20,000 clones, over 75% of them singletons. V lost 7 bases and J 8 bases, leaving 17 bases between the germline ends. The CDR3 contains 13 residues. Germline CDR1 and CDR2: LNHDA and SQIVND (reference sequence). This sample comprised peripheral blood mononuclear cells (PBMCs), obtained before the fourth cycle of nivolumab. The receptor comes from a human donor with classical Hodgkin lymphoma. J is TRBJ1-2 and V is TRBV19; D gene uncertain. CDR3 DNA sequence: TGTGCCAGTAACTCTCCGGGTGCCAGGGGCTACACCTTC. This codes for CASNSPGARGYTF.